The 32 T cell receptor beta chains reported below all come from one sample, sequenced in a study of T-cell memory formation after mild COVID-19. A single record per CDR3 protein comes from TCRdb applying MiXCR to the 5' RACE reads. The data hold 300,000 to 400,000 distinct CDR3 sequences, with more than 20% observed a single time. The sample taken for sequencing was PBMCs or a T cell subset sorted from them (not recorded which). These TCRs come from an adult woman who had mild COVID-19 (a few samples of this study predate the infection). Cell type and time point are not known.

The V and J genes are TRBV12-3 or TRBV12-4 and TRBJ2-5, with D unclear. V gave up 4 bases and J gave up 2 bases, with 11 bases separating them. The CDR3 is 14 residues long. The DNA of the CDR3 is TGTGCCAGCAGTTCGGTCGAGTTTCAAGAGACCCAGTACTTC. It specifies CASSSVEFQETQYF.

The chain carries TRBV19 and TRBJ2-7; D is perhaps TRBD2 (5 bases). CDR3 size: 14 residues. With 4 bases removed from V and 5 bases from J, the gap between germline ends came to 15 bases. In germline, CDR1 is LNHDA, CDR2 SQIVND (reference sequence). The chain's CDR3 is CASSTSGSAHEQYF. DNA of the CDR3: TGTGCCAGTAGTACCTCTGGTAGCGCCCACGAGCAGTACTTC. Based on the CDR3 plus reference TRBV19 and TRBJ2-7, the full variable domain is DGGITQSPKYLFRKEGQNVTLSCEQNLNHDAMYWYRQDPGQGLRLIYYSQIVNDFQKGDIAEGYSVSREKKESFPLTVTSAQKNPTAFYLCASSTSGSAHEQYFGPGTRLTVT.

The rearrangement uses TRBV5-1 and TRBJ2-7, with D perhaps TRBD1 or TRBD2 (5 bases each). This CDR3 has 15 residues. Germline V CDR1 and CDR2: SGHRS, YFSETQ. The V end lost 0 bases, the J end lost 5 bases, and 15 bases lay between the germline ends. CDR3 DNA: TGCGCCAGCAGCTTGGAGGCCGGGGCCCCCAACGAGCAGTACTTC. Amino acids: CASSLEAGAPNEQYF.

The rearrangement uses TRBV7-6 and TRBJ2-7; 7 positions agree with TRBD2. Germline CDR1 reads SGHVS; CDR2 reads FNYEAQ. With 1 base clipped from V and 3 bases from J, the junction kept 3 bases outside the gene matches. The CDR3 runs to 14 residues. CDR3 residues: CASSLGGRVYEQYF. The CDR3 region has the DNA TGTGCCAGCAGCTTAGGCGGGAGAGTCTACGAGCAGTACTTC.

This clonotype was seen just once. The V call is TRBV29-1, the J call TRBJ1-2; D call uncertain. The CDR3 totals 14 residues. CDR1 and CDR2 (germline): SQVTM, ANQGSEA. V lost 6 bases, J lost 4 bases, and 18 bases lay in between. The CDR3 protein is CSVLGPPDGYGYTF. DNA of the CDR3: TGCAGCGTCCTCGGGCCTCCGGACGGCTATGGCTACACCTTC.

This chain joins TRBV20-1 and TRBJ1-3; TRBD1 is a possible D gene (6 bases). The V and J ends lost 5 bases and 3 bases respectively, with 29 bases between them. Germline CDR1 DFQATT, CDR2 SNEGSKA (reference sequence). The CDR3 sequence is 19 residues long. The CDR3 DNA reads TGCAGTGCTCACAGCGCCCGGGACAACTATCGGCCGGGTGGAAACACCATATATTTT. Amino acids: CSAHSARDNYRPGGNTIYF.

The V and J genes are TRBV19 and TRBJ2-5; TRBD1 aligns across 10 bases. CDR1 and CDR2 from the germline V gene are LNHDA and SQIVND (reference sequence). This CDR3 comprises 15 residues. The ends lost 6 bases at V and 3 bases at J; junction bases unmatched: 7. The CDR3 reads CASSHTGTGEETQYF. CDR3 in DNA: TGTGCCAGTAGCCATACCGGGACAGGGGAAGAGACCCAGTACTTC.

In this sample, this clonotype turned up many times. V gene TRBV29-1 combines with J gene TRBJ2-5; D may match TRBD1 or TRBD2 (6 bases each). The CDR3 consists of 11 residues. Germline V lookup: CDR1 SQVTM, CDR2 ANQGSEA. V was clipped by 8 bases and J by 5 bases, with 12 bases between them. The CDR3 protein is CSSGAEETQYF. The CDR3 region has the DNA TGCAGCTCGGGGGCAGAGGAGACCCAGTACTTC.

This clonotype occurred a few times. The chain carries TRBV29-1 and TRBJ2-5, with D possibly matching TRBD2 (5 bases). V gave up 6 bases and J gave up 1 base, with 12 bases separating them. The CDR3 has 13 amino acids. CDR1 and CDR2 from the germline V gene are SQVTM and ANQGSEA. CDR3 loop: CSVPIAPQETQYF. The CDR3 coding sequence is TGCAGCGTCCCAATAGCGCCCCAAGAGACCCAGTACTTC. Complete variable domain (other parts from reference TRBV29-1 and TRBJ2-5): SAVISQKPSRDICQRGTSLTIQCQVDSQVTMMFWYRQQPGQSLTLIATANQGSEATYESGFVIDKFPISRPNLTFSTLTVSNMSPEDSSIYLCSVPIAPQETQYFGPGTRLLVL.

In DNA, the CDR3 is TGTGCCAGCAGTTACTCGAGATACGAGCAGTACTTC. This gives the protein CASSYSRYEQYF. The gene calls are TRBV6-5 and TRBJ2-7; no clear D. Trimming took 0 bases from V and 4 from J, leaving 4 bases between them. This CDR3 has 12 amino acids. Germline V gene lookup returns CDR1 MNHEY and CDR2 SVGAGI.

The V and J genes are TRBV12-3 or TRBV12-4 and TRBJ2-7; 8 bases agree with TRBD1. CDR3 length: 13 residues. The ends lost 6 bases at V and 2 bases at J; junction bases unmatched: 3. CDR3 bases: TGTGCCAGCAGACAGGGGGTGGCCTACGAGCAGTACTTC. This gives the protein CASRQGVAYEQYF.

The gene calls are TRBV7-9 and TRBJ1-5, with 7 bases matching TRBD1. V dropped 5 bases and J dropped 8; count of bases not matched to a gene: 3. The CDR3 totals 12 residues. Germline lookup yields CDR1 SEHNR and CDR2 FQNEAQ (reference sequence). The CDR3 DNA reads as TGTGCCAGCAGCCTACAGGGGAAGCCCCAGCATTTT. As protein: CASSLQGKPQHF. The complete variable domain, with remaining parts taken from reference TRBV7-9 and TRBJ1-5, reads DTGVSQNPRHKITKRGQNVTFRCDPISEHNRLYWYRQTLGQGPEFLTYFQNEAQLEKSRLLSDRFSAERPKGSFSTLEIQRTEQGDSAMYLCASSLQGKPQHFGDGTRLSIL.

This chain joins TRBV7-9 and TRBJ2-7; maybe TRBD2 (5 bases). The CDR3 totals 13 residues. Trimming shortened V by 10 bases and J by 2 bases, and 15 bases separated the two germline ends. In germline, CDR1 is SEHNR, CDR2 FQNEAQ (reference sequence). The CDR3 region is CAIEGGSTYEQYF. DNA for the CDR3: TGTGCCATCGAGGGCGGGTCGACCTACGAGCAGTACTTC.

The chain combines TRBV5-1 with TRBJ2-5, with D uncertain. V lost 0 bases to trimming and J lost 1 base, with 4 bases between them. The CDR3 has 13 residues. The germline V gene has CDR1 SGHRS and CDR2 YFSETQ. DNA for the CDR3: TGCGCCAGCAGCTTGGAGGGCCAAGAGACCCAGTACTTC. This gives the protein CASSLEGQETQYF.

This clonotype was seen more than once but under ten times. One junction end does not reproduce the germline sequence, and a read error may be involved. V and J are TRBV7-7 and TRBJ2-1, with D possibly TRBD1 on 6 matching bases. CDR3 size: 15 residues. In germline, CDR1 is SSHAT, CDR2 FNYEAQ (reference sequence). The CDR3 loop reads CASSSRTAEYNEQFF. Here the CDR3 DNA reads TGTGCTAGCAGCTCAAGGACAGCGGAATACAATGAGCAGTTCTTC.

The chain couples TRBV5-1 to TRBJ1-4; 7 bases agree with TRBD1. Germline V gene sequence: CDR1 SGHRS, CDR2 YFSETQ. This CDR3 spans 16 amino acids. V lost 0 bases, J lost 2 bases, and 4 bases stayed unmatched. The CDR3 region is CASSLGQGRTNEKLFF. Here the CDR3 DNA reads TGCGCCAGCAGCTTGGGACAGGGACGGACTAATGAAAAACTGTTTTTT.

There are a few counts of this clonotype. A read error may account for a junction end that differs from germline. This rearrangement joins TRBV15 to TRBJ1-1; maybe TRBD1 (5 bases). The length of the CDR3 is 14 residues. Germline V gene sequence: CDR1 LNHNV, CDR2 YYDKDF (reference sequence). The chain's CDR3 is CATGREGENTEAFF. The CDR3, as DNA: TGTGCCACCGGCAGGGAAGGGGAGAACACTGAAGCTTTCTTT.

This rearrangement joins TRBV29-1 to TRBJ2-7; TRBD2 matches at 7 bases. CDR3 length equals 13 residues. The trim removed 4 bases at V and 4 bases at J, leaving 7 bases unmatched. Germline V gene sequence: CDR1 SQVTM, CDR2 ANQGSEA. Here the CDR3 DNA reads TGCAGCGTTGTTCTGGGGGGGGGATACGAGCAGTACTTC. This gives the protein CSVVLGGGYEQYF.

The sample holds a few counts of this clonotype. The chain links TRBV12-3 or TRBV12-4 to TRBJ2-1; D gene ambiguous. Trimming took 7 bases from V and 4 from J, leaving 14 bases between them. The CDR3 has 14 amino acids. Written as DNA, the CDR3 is TGTGCCAGCACCTCCGGGCCGAATTACAATGAGCAGTTCTTC. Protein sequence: CASTSGPNYNEQFF.

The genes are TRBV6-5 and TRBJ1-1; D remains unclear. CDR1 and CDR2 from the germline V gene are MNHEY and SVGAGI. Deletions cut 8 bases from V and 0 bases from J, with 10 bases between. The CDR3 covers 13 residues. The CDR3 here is CASCAVMNTEAFF. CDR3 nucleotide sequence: TGTGCCAGCTGCGCCGTAATGAACACTGAAGCTTTCTTT.

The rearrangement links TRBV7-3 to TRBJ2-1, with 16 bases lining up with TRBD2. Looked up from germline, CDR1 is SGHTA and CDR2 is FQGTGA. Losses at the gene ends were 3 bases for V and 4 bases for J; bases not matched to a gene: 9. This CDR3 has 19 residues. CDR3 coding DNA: TGTGCCAGCAGCTTCCTCAGACCGGGACTAGCGGGAGGGTACAATGAGCAGTTCTTC. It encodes CASSFLRPGLAGGYNEQFF.

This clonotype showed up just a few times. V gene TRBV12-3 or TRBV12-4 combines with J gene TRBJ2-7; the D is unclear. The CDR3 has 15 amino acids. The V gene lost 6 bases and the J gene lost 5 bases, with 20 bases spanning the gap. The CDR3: CASSPKGAPLNEQYF. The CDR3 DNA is TGTGCCAGCAGCCCCAAAGGTGCGCCGTTAAACGAGCAGTACTTC.

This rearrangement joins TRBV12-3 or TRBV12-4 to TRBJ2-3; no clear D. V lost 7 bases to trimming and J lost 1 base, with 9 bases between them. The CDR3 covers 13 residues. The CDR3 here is CASTVVRTDTQYF. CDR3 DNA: TGTGCCAGCACCGTCGTGCGCACAGATACGCAGTATTTT.

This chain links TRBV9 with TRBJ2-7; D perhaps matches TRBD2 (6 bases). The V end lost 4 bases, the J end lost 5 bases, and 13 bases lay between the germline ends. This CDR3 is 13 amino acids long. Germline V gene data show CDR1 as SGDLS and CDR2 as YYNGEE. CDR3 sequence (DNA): TGTGCCAGCAGCCTCTTGGGGGAGGACGAGCAGTACTTC. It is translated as CASSLLGEDEQYF.

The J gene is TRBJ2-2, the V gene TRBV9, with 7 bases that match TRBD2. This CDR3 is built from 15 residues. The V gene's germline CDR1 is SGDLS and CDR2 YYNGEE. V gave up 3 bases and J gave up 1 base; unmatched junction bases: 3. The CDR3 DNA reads TGTGCCAGCAGCGAACGGGGGGAGAACACCGGGGAGCTGTTTTTT. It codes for CASSERGENTGELFF.

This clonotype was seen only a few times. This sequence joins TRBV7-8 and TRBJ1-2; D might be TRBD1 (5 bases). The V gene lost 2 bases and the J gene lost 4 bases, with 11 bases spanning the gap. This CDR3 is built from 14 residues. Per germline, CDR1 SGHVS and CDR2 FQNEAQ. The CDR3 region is CASSLTWDGYGYTF. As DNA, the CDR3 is TGTGCCAGCAGCTTAACTTGGGACGGCTATGGCTACACCTTC.

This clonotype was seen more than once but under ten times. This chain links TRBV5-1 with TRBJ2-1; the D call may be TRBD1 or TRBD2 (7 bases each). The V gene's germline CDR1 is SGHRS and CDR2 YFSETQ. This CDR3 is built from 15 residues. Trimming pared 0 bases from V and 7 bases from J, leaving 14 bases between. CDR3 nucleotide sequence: TGCGCCAGCAGCTTGGTTCAGGGGGAGGGGAATGAGCAGTTCTTC. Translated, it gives CASSLVQGEGNEQFF. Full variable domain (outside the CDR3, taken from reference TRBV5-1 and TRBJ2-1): KAGVTQTPRYLIKTRGQQVTLSCSPISGHRSVSWYQQTPGQGLQFLFEYFSETQRNKGNFPGRFSGRQFSNSRSEMNVSTLELGDSALYLCASSLVQGEGNEQFFGPGTRLTVL.

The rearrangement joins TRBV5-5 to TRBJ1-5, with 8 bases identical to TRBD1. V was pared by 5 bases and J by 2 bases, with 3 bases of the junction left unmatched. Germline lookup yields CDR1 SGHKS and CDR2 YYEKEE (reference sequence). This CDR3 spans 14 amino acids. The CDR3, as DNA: TGTGCCAGCAGGATGGGACAGGGCAATCAGCCCCAGCATTTT. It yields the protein CASRMGQGNQPQHF.

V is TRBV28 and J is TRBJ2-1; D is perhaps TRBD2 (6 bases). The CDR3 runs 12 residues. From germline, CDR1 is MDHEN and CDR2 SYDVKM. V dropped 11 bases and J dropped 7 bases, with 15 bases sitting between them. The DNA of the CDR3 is TGTGCCGCCAGCCAGGGACTGAATGAGCAGTTCTTC. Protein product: CAASQGLNEQFF.

The CDR3 is CASSLLAGERYTQYF. The CDR3 DNA is TGTGCCAGCAGCTTATTGGCGGGAGAGCGGTATACGCAGTATTTT. The rearrangement links TRBV7-3 to TRBJ2-3, with TRBD2 matching 7 bases. The CDR3 totals 15 residues. Germline V gene data show CDR1 as SGHTA and CDR2 as FQGTGA. V was pared by 2 bases and J by 7 bases, with 9 bases of the junction left unmatched.

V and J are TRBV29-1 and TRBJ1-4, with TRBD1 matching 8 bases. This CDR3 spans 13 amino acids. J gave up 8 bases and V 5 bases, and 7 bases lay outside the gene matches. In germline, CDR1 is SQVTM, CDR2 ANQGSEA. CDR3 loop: CSVPTGEGEKLFF. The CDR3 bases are TGCAGCGTTCCGACAGGGGAGGGAGAAAAACTGTTTTTT.

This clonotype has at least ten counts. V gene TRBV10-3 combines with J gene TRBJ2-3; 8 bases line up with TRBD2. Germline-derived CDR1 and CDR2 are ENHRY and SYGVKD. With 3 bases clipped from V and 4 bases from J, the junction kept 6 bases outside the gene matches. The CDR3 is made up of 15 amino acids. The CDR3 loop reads CAISDWSGGPDTQYF. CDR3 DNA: TGTGCCATCAGTGATTGGAGCGGGGGTCCAGATACGCAGTATTTT.